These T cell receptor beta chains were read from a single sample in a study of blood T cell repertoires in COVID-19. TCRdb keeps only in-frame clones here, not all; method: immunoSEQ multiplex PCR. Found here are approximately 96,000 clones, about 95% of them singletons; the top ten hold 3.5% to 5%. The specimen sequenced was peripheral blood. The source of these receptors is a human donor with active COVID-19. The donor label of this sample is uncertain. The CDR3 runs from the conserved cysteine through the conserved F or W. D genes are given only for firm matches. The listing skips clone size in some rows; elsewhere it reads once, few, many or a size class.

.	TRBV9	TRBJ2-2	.	CASSVGSVNTGELFF	TGTGCCAGCAGCGTAGGTAGCGTAAACACCGGGGAGCTGTTTTTT
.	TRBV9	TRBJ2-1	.	CASSVGGSYNEQFF	TGTGCCAGCAGCGTAGGCGGTTCCTACAATGAGCAGTTCTTC
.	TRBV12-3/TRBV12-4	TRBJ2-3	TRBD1	CAGTGAGTDTQYF	TGTGCTGGGACAGGCGCGGGGACAGATACGCAGTATTTT
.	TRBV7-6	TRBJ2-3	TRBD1	CASSLVGLGDRRIFASTDTQYF	TGTGCCAGCAGCTTAGTCGGTTTGGGGGACAGGAGGATTTTTGCTAGCACAGATACGCAGTATTTT
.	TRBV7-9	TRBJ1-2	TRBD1	CASSSGDSSNYGYTF	TGTGCCAGCAGCTCCGGGGACAGTTCTAACTATGGCTACACCTTC
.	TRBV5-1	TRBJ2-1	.	CASSFGHRDQVEQFF	TGCGCCAGCAGCTTTGGGCACAGGGACCAGGTTGAGCAGTTCTTC
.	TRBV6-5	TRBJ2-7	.	CASSYSTRGLQKSYF	TGTGCCAGCAGTTACTCGACTCGCGGACTCCAAAAGTCGTACTTC
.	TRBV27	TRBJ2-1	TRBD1	CASSLVTGGSHEQFF	TGTGCCAGCAGTTTAGTGACAGGGGGTTCCCATGAGCAGTTCTTC
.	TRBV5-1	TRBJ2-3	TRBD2	CASSLAGGPSTDTQYF	TGCGCCAGCAGTCTAGCGGGAGGGCCGAGCACAGATACGCAGTATTTT
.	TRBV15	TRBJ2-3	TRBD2	CATSNRGASGGTDTQYF	TGTGCCACCAGCAACCGAGGGGCTAGCGGGGGCACAGATACGCAGTATTTT
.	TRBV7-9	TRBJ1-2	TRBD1	CASSSSGTGHGYTF	TGTGCCAGCAGCTCCTCCGGGACAGGGCACGGCTACACCTTC
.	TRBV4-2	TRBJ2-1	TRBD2	CASSQVAGDPYNEQFF	TGTGCCAGCAGCCAAGTAGCGGGGGACCCCTACAATGAGCAGTTCTTC
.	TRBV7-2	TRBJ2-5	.	CASSLAHLLKREETQYF	TGTGCCAGCAGCTTAGCCCACCTTCTTAAGAGAGAAGAGACCCAGTACTTC
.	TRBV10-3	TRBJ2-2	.	CAISEQNTGELFF	TGTGCCATCAGTGAACAGAACACCGGGGAGCTGTTTTTT
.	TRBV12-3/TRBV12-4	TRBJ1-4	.	CASSPTGAEKLFF	TGTGCCAGCAGTCCCACAGGCGCTGAAAAACTGTTTTTT
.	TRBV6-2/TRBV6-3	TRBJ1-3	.	CASSSGKTSGNTIYF	TGTGCCAGCAGTTCCGGGAAAACCTCTGGAAACACCATATATTTT
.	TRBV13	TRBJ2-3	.	CASSALSTDTQYF	TGTGCCAGCAGCGCCCTATCCACAGATACGCAGTATTTT
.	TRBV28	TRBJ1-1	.	CASSQGSTEAFF	TGTGCCAGCAGTCAGGGAAGCACTGAAGCTTTCTTT
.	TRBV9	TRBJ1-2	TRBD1	CASSVAKGQGLDGYTF	TGTGCCAGCAGCGTAGCAAAGGGACAGGGGCTCGATGGCTACACCTTC
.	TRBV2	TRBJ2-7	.	CASSTGDGREYEQYF	TGTGCCAGCAGTACAGGGGACGGACGGGAGTACGAGCAGTACTTC
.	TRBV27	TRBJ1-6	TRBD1	CASRRDRERLGSPLHF	TGTGCCAGCAGACGGGACAGGGAGAGATTGGGTTCACCCCTCCACTTT
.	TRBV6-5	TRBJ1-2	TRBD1	CASSYRGQGRRGYTF	TGTGCCAGCAGTTATCGCGGACAGGGCCGCCGTGGCTACACCTTC
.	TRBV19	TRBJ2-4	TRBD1	CASSPDDRGRLNIQYF	TGTGCCAGTAGCCCGGACGACAGGGGTCGCCTGAACATTCAGTACTTC
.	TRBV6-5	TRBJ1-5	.	CASRISENQPQHF	TGTGCCAGCAGGATATCGGAGAATCAGCCCCAGCATTTT
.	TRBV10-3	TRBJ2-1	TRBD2	CAIRWGSGDGNEQFF	TGTGCCATCAGATGGGGTAGCGGGGACGGAAATGAGCAGTTCTTC
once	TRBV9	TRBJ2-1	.	CASSVSGWGASEQFF	TGTGCCAGCAGCGTTAGTGGATGGGGAGCCAGTGAGCAGTTCTTC
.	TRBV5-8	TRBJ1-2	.	CASSLVRVASYGYTF	TGTGCCAGCAGCTTGGTTCGGGTTGCCTCTTATGGCTACACCTTC
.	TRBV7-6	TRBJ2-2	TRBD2	CASSQLAVNTGELFF	TGTGCCAGCAGCCAACTAGCGGTCAACACCGGGGAGCTGTTTTTT
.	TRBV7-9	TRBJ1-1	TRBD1	CASTLATGQWEAFF	TGTGCCAGCACCTTAGCGACGGGACAGTGGGAAGCTTTCTTT
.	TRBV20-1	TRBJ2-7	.	CSARDSYEQYF	TGCAGTGCAAGAGACAGTTACGAGCAGTACTTC
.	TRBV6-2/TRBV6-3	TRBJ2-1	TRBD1	CASSKGQGLQNEQFF	TGTGCCAGCAGTAAGGGACAGGGTCTTCAGAATGAGCAGTTCTTC
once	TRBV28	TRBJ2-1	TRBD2	CASSPRSWLAGRFRNEQFF	TGTGCCAGCAGTCCCCGTAGTTGGCTAGCGGGAAGGTTTCGCAATGAGCAGTTCTTC
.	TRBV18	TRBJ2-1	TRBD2	CASSPVAGAYNEQFF	TGTGCCAGCTCACCGGTAGCGGGGGCCTACAATGAGCAGTTCTTC
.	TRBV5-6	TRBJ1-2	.	CASSNPGGRTFSYGYTF	TGTGCCAGCAGCAATCCAGGTGGACGGACATTTTCCTATGGCTACACCTTC
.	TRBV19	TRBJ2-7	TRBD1	CASSIMTGGYEQYF	TGTGCCAGTAGTATAATGACAGGGGGCTACGAGCAGTACTTC
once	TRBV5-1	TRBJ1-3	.	CASSLKTPGNTIYF	TGCGCCAGCAGTTTGAAGACACCCGGAAACACCATATATTTT
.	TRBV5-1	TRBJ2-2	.	CASSPQTASNTGELFF	TGCGCCAGCAGCCCCCAGACAGCCTCGAACACCGGGGAGCTGTTTTTT
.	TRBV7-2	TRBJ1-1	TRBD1	CASSWGQGGTEAFF	TGTGCCAGCAGCTGGGGACAGGGGGGCACTGAAGCTTTCTTT
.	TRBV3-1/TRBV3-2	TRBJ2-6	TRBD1	CASSQYTTGLSGANVLTF	TGTGCCAGCAGCCAATATACGACAGGGTTGTCTGGGGCCAACGTCCTGACTTTC
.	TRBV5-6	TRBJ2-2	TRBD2	CASSWTSGLNTGELFF	TGTGCCAGCAGCTGGACTAGCGGGCTGAACACCGGGGAGCTGTTTTTT
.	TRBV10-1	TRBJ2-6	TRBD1	CASSQNTPGQGANGANVLTF	TGCGCCAGCAGTCAAAATACTCCGGGACAGGGGGCGAATGGGGCCAACGTCCTGACTTTC
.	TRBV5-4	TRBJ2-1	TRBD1	CASSKYGTGDDEQFF	TGTGCCAGCAGCAAGTATGGGACAGGGGATGATGAGCAGTTCTTC
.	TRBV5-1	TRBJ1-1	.	CASSSPDRNTEAFF	TGCGCCAGCAGCTCCCCAGACAGAAACACTGAAGCTTTCTTT
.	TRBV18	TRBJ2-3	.	CASMTDSTDTQYF	TGTGCCAGCATGACTGATAGCACAGATACGCAGTATTTT
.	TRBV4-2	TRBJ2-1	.	CASSATPGGLYNEQFF	TGTGCCAGCAGCGCCACTCCCGGCGGCCTCTACAATGAGCAGTTCTTC
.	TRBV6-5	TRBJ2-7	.	CASSYSGGRYEQYF	TGTGCCAGCAGTTACTCTGGAGGACGCTACGAGCAGTACTTC
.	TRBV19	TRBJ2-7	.	CASSEQGFYEQYF	TGTGCCAGTAGTGAGCAGGGGTTCTACGAGCAGTACTTC
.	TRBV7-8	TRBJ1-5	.	CASSLADFYSNQPQHF	TGTGCCAGCAGCCTTGCGGACTTCTATAGCAATCAGCCCCAGCATTTT
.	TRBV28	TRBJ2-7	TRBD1	CASSPGQGPYF	TGTGCCAGCAGTCCGGGACAGGGGCCGTACTTC
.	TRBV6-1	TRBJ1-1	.	CASSEVGGARIQKTEAFF	TGTGCCAGCAGTGAAGTGGGAGGGGCGCGGATTCAAAAGACTGAAGCTTTCTTT